Presented here are 23 T cell receptor beta chains from one specimen sequenced in a study of PD-1 blockade in classical Hodgkin lymphoma. Time point: cycle 4 day 1 (C4D1), after around six weeks of nivolumab. Every one of the patients relapsed after autologous stem cell transplantation (brentuximab vedotin exposure was variable). Clones were sequenced by immunoSEQ multiplex PCR, and TCRdb holds only the in-frame ones, with some missing. The data show approximately 61,000 clones, nearly 90% seen once. The specimen was peripheral blood mononuclear cells (PBMCs), collected before the fourth cycle of nivolumab. These receptors were obtained from a human donor with classical Hodgkin lymphoma.

The chain recombines TRBV29-1 with TRBJ1-1; no clear D gene. CDR3 length: 13 amino acids. Trimming pared 4 bases from V and 5 bases from J, leaving 14 bases between. Germline V gene data show CDR1 as SQVTM and CDR2 as ANQGSEA. CDR3 sequence: CSVGGWARTEAFF. CDR3 DNA: TGCAGCGTTGGGGGATGGGCGCGGACTGAAGCTTTCTTT. The whole variable domain, filled in from reference TRBV29-1 and TRBJ1-1, reads SAVISQKPSRDICQRGTSLTIQCQVDSQVTMMFWYRQQPGQSLTLIATANQGSEATYESGFVIDKFPISRPNLTFSTLTVSNMSPEDSSIYLCSVGGWARTEAFFGQGTRLTVV.

The genes are TRBV4-1 and TRBJ2-5; 10 bases are shared with TRBD2. The CDR3 loop spans 13 amino acids. The germline gives CDR1 MGHRA, CDR2 YSYEKL. Trimming removed 4 bases from V and 4 bases from J; junction bases left unmatched: 0. Here the CDR3 reads CASSLAGGETQYF. CDR3 bases: TGCGCCAGCAGCCTAGCGGGGGGAGAGACCCAGTACTTC.

The chain joins TRBV5-1 to TRBJ1-2, with 7 bases that match TRBD1. V was clipped by 1 base and J by 0 bases; unmatched bases: 9. Germline assignment: CDR1 SGHRS and CDR2 YFSETQ. This CDR3 is 17 amino acids long. In nucleotides, the CDR3 is TGCGCCAGCAGCTTGTACGGGACAGCGACCTCTAACTATGGCTACACCTTC. Protein sequence: CASSLYGTATSNYGYTF. The whole variable domain, filled in from reference TRBV5-1 and TRBJ1-2, reads KAGVTQTPRYLIKTRGQQVTLSCSPISGHRSVSWYQQTPGQGLQFLFEYFSETQRNKGNFPGRFSGRQFSNSRSEMNVSTLELGDSALYLCASSLYGTATSNYGYTFGSGTRLTVV.

V is TRBV15 and J is TRBJ1-1; D is perhaps TRBD1 (5 bases). The germline V gene has CDR1 LNHNV and CDR2 YYDKDF (reference sequence). Trimming took 0 bases from V and 1 from J, leaving 12 bases between them. The CDR3 totals 16 residues. CDR3 region: CATSRDKWGWNTEAFF. As DNA, the CDR3 is TGTGCCACCAGCAGAGATAAATGGGGGTGGAACACTGAAGCTTTCTTT.

The chain couples TRBV15 to TRBJ1-3, with D uncertain. CDR1 is LNHNV and CDR2 is YYDKDF in the germline V gene (reference sequence). V was pared by 3 bases and J by 0 bases, with 15 bases between. This CDR3 is built from 17 residues. CDR3 amino acids: CATSSAYEQLSGNTIYF. DNA for the CDR3: TGTGCCACCAGCAGCGCCTATGAACAGCTCTCTGGAAACACCATATATTTT.

The chain uses TRBV5-1 and TRBJ2-7; perhaps TRBD1 as D (5 bases). This CDR3 has 14 amino acids. Germline V gene sequence: CDR1 SGHRS, CDR2 YFSETQ. Trimming left V 3 bases short and J 3 bases short, with 13 bases between. CDR3 residues: CASSSQGSLYEQYF. The CDR3 coding sequence is TGCGCCAGCAGCTCCCAGGGTTCCCTCTACGAGCAGTACTTC. Full variable domain (rest looked up from reference TRBV5-1 and TRBJ2-7): KAGVTQTPRYLIKTRGQQVTLSCSPISGHRSVSWYQQTPGQGLQFLFEYFSETQRNKGNFPGRFSGRQFSNSRSEMNVSTLELGDSALYLCASSSQGSLYEQYFGPGTRLTVT.

The rearrangement uses TRBV5-6 and TRBJ2-4; 8 bases align to TRBD1. Germline V gene lookup returns CDR1 SGHDT and CDR2 YYEEEE. The CDR3 extends over 13 amino acids. Germline trimming cut 4 bases from V and 15 bases from J; bases unmatched to any gene: 12. CDR3 in amino acids: CASSPRGLHRWYF. The CDR3 region has the DNA TGTGCCAGCAGCCCCAGGGGGCTTCACCGGTGGTACTTC.

The V and J genes are TRBV5-1 and TRBJ2-3; D gene ambiguous. The CDR3 length is 14 residues. Germline CDR1 is SGHRS and CDR2 is YFSETQ. V was cut by 1 base and J by 4 bases, with 10 bases left in between. Here the CDR3 DNA reads TGCGCCAGCAGCTTGTTGGGTTCTGCAGATACGCAGTATTTT. Its protein product is CASSLLGSADTQYF.

The rearrangement joins TRBV28 to TRBJ1-5; TRBD1 matches at 8 bases. J gave up 11 bases and V 0 bases, and 9 bases lay outside the gene matches. The germline V gene has CDR1 MDHEN and CDR2 SYDVKM. The CDR3 runs 15 residues. Written as DNA, the CDR3 is TGTGCCAGCAGTTTATGGGGACAGGCCCAAGGGGCCCAGCATTTT. As protein: CASSLWGQAQGAQHF.

V is TRBV6-5 and J is TRBJ1-2, with D tentatively TRBD1 (5 bases). The CDR3 consists of 15 residues. Germline CDR1 is MNHEY and CDR2 is SVGAGI. V was cut by 4 bases and J by 6 bases, with 18 bases left in between. CDR3 bases: TGTGCCAGCAGTTCAGGGATATACACCGGCCATGGCTACACCTTC. It encodes CASSSGIYTGHGYTF.

The V call is TRBV28, the J call TRBJ2-7, with 7 bases that match TRBD1. This CDR3 region has 15 residues. Germline assignment: CDR1 MDHEN and CDR2 SYDVKM. The V segment lost 6 bases and the J segment 0 bases; nucleotides outside the gene matches: 8. Here the CDR3 reads CASSLTQGSSYEQYF. DNA for the CDR3: TGTGCCAGCAGCTTAACACAGGGGAGCTCCTACGAGCAGTACTTC.

DNA for the CDR3: TGTGCCAGTAGTGTTCCGAAGACTGGAAACACCATATATTTT. Translated: CASSVPKTGNTIYF. The gene calls are TRBV19 and TRBJ1-3; D uncertain. V lost 5 bases and J 2 bases, leaving 10 bases between the germline ends. The CDR3 spans 14 residues. The germline V gene encodes CDR1 LNHDA and CDR2 SQIVND (reference sequence).

This clone was counted only a few times. The genes are TRBV7-9 and TRBJ2-5, with 11 bases aligning to TRBD2. Germline V gene sequence: CDR1 SEHNR, CDR2 FQNEAQ (reference sequence). The CDR3 runs to 15 residues. The trim removed 0 bases at V and 5 bases at J, leaving 2 bases unmatched. CDR3 in amino acids: CASSLATSGSETQYF. In nucleotides, the CDR3 is TGTGCCAGCAGCTTAGCTACTAGCGGGAGCGAGACCCAGTACTTC.

CDR3 in amino acids: CASSGDLGRNEQFF. CDR3 nucleotide sequence: TGCGCCAGCAGCGGGGACCTGGGGCGGAATGAGCAGTTCTTC. This chain connects TRBV5-1 to TRBJ2-1; D is tentatively TRBD1 or TRBD2 (5 bases each). V lost 4 bases, J lost 7 bases, and 15 bases lay in between. In germline, CDR1 is SGHRS, CDR2 YFSETQ. The CDR3 length is 14 residues.

This chain connects TRBV5-1 to TRBJ2-1, with D hard to call. Trimming left V 4 bases short and J 6 bases short, with 11 bases between. The CDR3 contains 13 residues. Germline loops: CDR1 SGHRS, CDR2 YFSETQ. CDR3 nucleotides: TGCGCCAGCAGCAGGGATGTGGTCAATGAGCAGTTCTTC. Translated, it gives CASSRDVVNEQFF. Drawing the rest from reference TRBV5-1 and TRBJ2-1, the complete variable domain is KAGVTQTPRYLIKTRGQQVTLSCSPISGHRSVSWYQQTPGQGLQFLFEYFSETQRNKGNFPGRFSGRQFSNSRSEMNVSTLELGDSALYLCASSRDVVNEQFFGPGTRLTVL.

J is TRBJ2-7 and V is TRBV4-1, with TRBD2 identical over 9 bases. V lost 2 bases, J lost 0 bases, and 5 bases stayed unmatched. CDR1 MGHRA and CDR2 YSYEKL come from the germline V gene. The length of the CDR3 is 16 residues. The CDR3 is CASSQTGTSSSYEQYF. The CDR3 bases are TGCGCCAGCAGCCAAACCGGGACTAGCTCCTCCTACGAGCAGTACTTC.

The gene calls are TRBV7-2 and TRBJ2-2, with D tentatively TRBD1 (5 bases). V lost 5 bases, J lost 8 bases, and 9 bases lay in between. The germline CDR1 and CDR2 sequences are SGHTA and FQGNSA. This CDR3 is 12 amino acids long. The CDR3 reads CASSPRTGELFF. The CDR3 region has the DNA TGTGCCAGCAGCCCACGGACAGGGGAGCTGTTTTTT.

The chain carries TRBV5-1 and TRBJ1-1; a possible D gene is TRBD1 (6 bases). Germline CDR1 SGHRS, CDR2 YFSETQ. The CDR3 runs 15 residues. V shed 5 bases and J shed 0 bases, with 14 bases lying between them. Written as DNA, the CDR3 is TGCGCCAGCAGAACGATGGACAGTATGAACACTGAAGCTTTCTTT. It is translated as CASRTMDSMNTEAFF.

The CDR3 protein is CASRWTPGGDQPQHF. CDR3 bases: TGTGCCAGCAGGTGGACCCCCGGAGGGGATCAGCCCCAGCATTTT. The V gene is TRBV6-6, the J gene TRBJ1-5; possible D gene TRBD1, 5 bases. Germline loops: CDR1 MNHNY, CDR2 SVGAGI (reference sequence). The CDR3 spans 15 residues. Trimming cost V 6 bases and J 5 bases, with 17 bases left between them.

The rearrangement uses TRBV6-4 and TRBJ2-3, with TRBD2 matching 9 bases. The V segment lost 4 bases and the J segment 1 base; nucleotides outside the gene matches: 0. There are 14 residues in the CDR3. Germline V CDR1 and CDR2: MRHNA, SNTAGT. CDR3 sequence: CASSASGGTDTQYF. The CDR3 DNA follows: TGTGCCAGCAGTGCTAGCGGGGGCACAGATACGCAGTATTTT.

This clone has a single count. This chain uses TRBV30 with TRBJ1-6, with D possibly being TRBD1 (6 bases). Trimming took 4 bases from V and 8 from J, leaving 12 bases between them. This CDR3 is 13 amino acids long. Germline CDR1 GTSNPN, CDR2 SVGIG (reference sequence). CDR3 in DNA: TGTGCCTGGAATGGGGGGCTAGATTCACCCCTCCACTTT. Amino acid sequence: CAWNGGLDSPLHF.

As DNA, the CDR3 is TGCGCCAGCAGCCACGCAGCTTTTCAGCCCCAGCATTTT. It translates to CASSHAAFQPQHF. This rearrangement joins TRBV4-1 to TRBJ1-5; no clear D. V shed 3 bases and J shed 6 bases, with 9 bases lying between them. This CDR3 contains 13 residues. Germline V gene data show CDR1 as MGHRA and CDR2 as YSYEKL.

This chain joins TRBV7-9 and TRBJ1-2; D gene ambiguous. CDR1 is SEHNR, CDR2 FQNEAQ, per germline (reference sequence). CDR3 length: 13 residues. The V end lost 1 base, the J end lost 8 bases, and 11 bases lay between the germline ends. CDR3 loop: CASSLGGFEGYTF. CDR3 bases: TGTGCCAGCAGCTTAGGAGGGTTCGAGGGCTACACCTTC. The full variable domain, completed using reference TRBV7-9 and TRBJ1-2, is DTGVSQNPRHKITKRGQNVTFRCDPISEHNRLYWYRQTLGQGPEFLTYFQNEAQLEKSRLLSDRFSAERPKGSFSTLEIQRTEQGDSAMYLCASSLGGFEGYTFGSGTRLTVV.